Described below is a single T cell receptor (beta chain) sequence and its context. Its antigen is not known. These data are taken from a study of blood T cells in healthy people across ages. All donors came from Russia, were Caucasian and healthy, and spanned ages about 6 to 90. At least 6 micrograms of total RNA were extracted per sample. Trimming stripped 2 bases from V and 7 bases from J, with 10 bases between. This CDR3 has 13 residues. The germline gives CDR1 SGHDT, CDR2 YYEEEE. Using a J-beta primer mix together with a sample-barcoded 5' primer, a second PCR was run for roughly 7 to 11 cycles. TCRdb called the 5' RACE reads again in MiXCR, with one record for every CDR3 protein. Among some 640,000 distinct CDR3 sequences listed, about 30% were seen once. Study-wide results and caveats: Age brought a roughly linear fall in TCR beta diversity measured per million T cells. The study found TCR beta diversity correlated strongly with naive T cell percentage.

Sequencing was performed on blood. This sequence originates from a woman of 80 years or more in good health. The chain employs TRBV5-6 and TRBJ1-5; no clear D. The CDR3 sequence is CASSFGREQPQHF. The CDR3 nucleotides read TGTGCCAGCAGCTTTGGGAGGGAACAGCCCCAGCATTTT. Supplemented by reference TRBV5-6 and TRBJ1-5, the full variable domain reads DAGVTQSPTHLIKTRGQQVTLRCSPKSGHDTVSWYQQALGQGPQFIFQYYEEEERQRGNFPDRFSGHQFPNYSSELNVNALLLGDSALYLCASSFGREQPQHFGDGTRLSIL.